The clone carrying this TCR beta chain was seen a few times. What it recognizes is unknown. These data belong to a study of T-cell reconstitution after alpha-beta-depleted transplantation in children. Whole-study findings and limits: Among T cells one year after transplant, newly produced cells accounted for most counts and diversity. About two months after transplant, alpha-beta T cells reportedly came from several hundred expanded graft clones. Some patients showed high day-60 TCRbeta diversity, which derived from surviving recipient T cells and thymic progenitors.

The authors prepared the TCRbeta library with unique molecular identifiers. TCRdb called the PCR reads again in MiXCR, with one record for every CDR3 protein. The sample includes just under 350,000 distinct CDR3 sequences, roughly 16% seen only once; the top ten take about 41%. The source is a male patient between 2 and 9 years old who had a stem cell transplant for acute lymphoblastic leukemia, so the T cells may come from the graft donor. The input for sequencing was PBMCs, mostly from graft donor cells, taken 360 days after TCRalphabeta/CD19-depleted stem cell transplant.

The CDR3 spells CASSLTGLGTDTQYF. In DNA, the CDR3 is TGTGCCAGCAGCTTAACAGGGTTGGGCACAGATACGCAGTATTTT. The genes are TRBV5-8 and TRBJ2-3; TRBD1 might be the D (6 bases). Germline V gives CDR1 SGHTS, CDR2 YDEGEE. The CDR3 loop spans 15 amino acids. V was pared by 2 bases and J by 1 base, with 11 bases between.